This T cell receptor beta chain originates from a study of patients and donors after allogeneic stem cell transplantation. MiXCR, applied by TCRdb to the RT-PCR reads, yields one record per CDR3 protein. The sample includes some 880,000 distinct CDR3 sequences, around 17% seen only once; the top ten take roughly 6.4%. The germline V gene has CDR1 LGHNA and CDR2 YSLEER. CDR3 size: 17 residues. V gave up 2 bases and J gave up 0 bases, with 13 bases separating them. The sequenced sample consisted of blood, either unsorted or a sorted T cell fraction (not recorded which). The receptor was derived from a human donor who was either an allogeneic HSCT recipient or a stem cell or donor lymphocyte infusion donor (not recorded which). It is not recorded whose cells these are; they may come from a transplant donor. This sequence joins TRBV4-3 and TRBJ1-4; the D is unclear. CDR3 coding DNA: TGCGCCAGCAGCCAAACCGGAGGGAGGGCAACTAATGAAAAACTGTTTTTT. Amino acid sequence: CASSQTGGRATNEKLFF.